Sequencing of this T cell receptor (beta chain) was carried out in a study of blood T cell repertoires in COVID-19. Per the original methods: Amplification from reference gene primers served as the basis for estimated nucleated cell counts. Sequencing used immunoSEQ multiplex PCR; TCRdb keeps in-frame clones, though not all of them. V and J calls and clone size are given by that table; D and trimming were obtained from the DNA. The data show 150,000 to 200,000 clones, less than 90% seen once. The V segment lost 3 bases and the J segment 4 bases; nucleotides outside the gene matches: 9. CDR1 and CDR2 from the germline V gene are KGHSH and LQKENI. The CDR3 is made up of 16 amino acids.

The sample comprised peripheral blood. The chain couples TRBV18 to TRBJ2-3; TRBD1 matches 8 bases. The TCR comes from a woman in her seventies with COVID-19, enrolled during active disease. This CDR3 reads CASSPRQGKGADTQYF. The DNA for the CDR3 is TGTGCCAGCTCACCCAGACAGGGGAAAGGGGCAGATACGCAGTATTTT.